This T cell receptor (beta chain) is from a study of T-cell memory formation after mild COVID-19. One entry per CDR3 protein, called by TCRdb with MiXCR from the 5' RACE reads. The sample consists of more than 100,000 distinct CDR3 sequences, about 6% of them appearing once. The germline gives CDR1 KGHSH, CDR2 LQKENI. The CDR3 is 15 residues long. Trimming at V came to 6 bases and at J to 6 bases, leaving 12 bases not matched to a gene. At least ten counts were recorded for this clonotype. Material for sequencing was PBMCs or a T cell subset sorted from them (not recorded which). V and J are TRBV18 and TRBJ2-5, with 8 bases lining up with TRBD2. The sequence was collected from an adult woman who had mild COVID-19 (a few samples of this study predate the infection). Cell type and time point are not known. CDR3 residues: CASSHGGGKRQTQYF. Here the CDR3 DNA reads TGTGCCAGCTCCCACGGCGGGGGGAAGAGGCAGACCCAGTACTTC.